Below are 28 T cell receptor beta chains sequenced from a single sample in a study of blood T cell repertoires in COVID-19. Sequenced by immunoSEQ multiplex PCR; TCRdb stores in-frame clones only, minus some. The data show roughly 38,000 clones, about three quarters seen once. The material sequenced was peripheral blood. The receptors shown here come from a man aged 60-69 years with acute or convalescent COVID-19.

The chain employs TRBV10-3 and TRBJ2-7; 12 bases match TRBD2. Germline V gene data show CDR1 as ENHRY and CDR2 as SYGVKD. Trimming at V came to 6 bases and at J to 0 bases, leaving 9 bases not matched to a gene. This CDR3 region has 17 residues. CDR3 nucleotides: TGTGCCATCAGCCAGCCGGGACTAGCGGGTAGCTCCTACGAGCAGTACTTC. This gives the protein CAISQPGLAGSSYEQYF.

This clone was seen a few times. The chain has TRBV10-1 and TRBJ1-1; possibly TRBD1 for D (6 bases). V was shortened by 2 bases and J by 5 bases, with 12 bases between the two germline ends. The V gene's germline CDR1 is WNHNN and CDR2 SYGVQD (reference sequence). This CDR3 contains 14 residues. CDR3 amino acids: CASSEAGVTTEAFF. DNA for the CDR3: TGCGCCAGCAGTGAGGCAGGGGTTACGACTGAAGCTTTCTTT.

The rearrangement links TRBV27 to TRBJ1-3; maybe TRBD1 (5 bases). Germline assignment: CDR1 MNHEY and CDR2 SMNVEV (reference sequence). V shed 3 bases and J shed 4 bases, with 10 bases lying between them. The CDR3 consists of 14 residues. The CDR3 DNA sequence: TGTGCCAGCAGTTTTCGGGGGAGGGGAAACACCATATATTTT. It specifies CASSFRGRGNTIYF.

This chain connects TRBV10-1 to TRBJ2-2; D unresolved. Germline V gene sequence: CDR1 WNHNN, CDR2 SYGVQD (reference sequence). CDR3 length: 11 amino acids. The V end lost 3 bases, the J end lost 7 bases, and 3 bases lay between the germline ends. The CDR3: CASSDRGELFF. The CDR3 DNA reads TGCGCCAGCAGTGACCGCGGGGAGCTGTTTTTT.

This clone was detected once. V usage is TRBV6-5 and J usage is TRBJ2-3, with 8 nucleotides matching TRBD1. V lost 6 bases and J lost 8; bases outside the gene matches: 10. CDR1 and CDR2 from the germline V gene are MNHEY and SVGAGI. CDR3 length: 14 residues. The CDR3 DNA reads TGTGCCAGCAGGAACATTGGACAGGGCTCTACGCAGTATTTT. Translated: CASRNIGQGSTQYF.

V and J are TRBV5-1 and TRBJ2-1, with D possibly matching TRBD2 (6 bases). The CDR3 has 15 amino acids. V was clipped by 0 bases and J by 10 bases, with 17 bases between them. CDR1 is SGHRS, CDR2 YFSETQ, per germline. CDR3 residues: CASSLGPGEGREQFF. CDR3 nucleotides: TGCGCCAGCAGCTTGGGGCCGGGTGAGGGGAGGGAGCAGTTCTTC.

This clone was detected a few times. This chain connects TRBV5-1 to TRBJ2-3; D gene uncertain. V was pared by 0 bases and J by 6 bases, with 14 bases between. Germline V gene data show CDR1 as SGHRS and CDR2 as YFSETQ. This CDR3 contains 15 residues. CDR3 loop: CASSLVGQVLDTQYF. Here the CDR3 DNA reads TGCGCCAGCAGCTTGGTGGGCCAAGTTTTGGATACGCAGTATTTT.

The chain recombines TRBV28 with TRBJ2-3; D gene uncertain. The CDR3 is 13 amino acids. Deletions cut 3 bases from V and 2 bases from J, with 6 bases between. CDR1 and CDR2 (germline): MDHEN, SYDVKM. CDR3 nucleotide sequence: TGTGCCAGCAGTTTCGGGTTCACAGATACGCAGTATTTT. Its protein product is CASSFGFTDTQYF.

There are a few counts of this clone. The CDR3 here is CATQYSRTNYGYTF. The DNA of the CDR3 is TGTGCCACCCAATACTCAAGGACAAACTATGGCTACACCTTC. J is TRBJ1-2 and V is TRBV10-3, with D perhaps matching TRBD1 (5 bases). V was pared by 10 bases and J by 2 bases, with 17 bases between. The CDR3 loop spans 14 amino acids. The germline gives CDR1 ENHRY, CDR2 SYGVKD.

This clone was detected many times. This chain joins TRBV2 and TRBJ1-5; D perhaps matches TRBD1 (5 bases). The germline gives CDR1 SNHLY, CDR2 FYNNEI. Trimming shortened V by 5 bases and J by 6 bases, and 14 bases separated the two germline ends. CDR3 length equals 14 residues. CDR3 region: CASSIIGGSQPQHF. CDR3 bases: TGTGCCAGCAGTATCATCGGGGGGTCTCAGCCCCAGCATTTT.

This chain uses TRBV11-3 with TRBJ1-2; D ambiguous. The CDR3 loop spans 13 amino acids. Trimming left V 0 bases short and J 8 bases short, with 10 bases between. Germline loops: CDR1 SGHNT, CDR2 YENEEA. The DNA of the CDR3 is TGTGCCAGCAGCTTAGATAGCGGGGTCGGCTACACCTTC. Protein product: CASSLDSGVGYTF.

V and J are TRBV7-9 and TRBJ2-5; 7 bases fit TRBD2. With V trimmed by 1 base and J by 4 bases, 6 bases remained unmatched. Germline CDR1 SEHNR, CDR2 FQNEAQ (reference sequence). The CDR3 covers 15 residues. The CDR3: CASSLEGAGIETQYF. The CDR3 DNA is TGTGCCAGCAGCTTAGAGGGAGCGGGGATAGAGACCCAGTACTTC.

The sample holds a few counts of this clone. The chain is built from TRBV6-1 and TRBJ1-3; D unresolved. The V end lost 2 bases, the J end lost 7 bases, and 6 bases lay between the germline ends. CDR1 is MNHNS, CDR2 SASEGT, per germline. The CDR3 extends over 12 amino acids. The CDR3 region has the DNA TGTGCCAGCAGTGAATGGCAGAACACCATATATTTT. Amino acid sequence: CASSEWQNTIYF.

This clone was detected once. The CDR3 DNA reads as TGTGCCAGTAGTATACCGGGAAACTCCTACGAGCAGTACTTC. This translates into CASSIPGNSYEQYF. The chain recombines TRBV19 with TRBJ2-7; maybe TRBD2 (5 bases). The CDR3 contains 14 residues. CDR1 LNHDA and CDR2 SQIVND come from the germline V gene (reference sequence). The ends were cut back, 2 bases at V and 0 bases at J, with 8 bases in the middle. Full variable domain (outside the CDR3, taken from reference TRBV19 and TRBJ2-7): DGGITQSPKYLFRKEGQNVTLSCEQNLNHDAMYWYRQDPGQGLRLIYYSQIVNDFQKGDIAEGYSVSREKKESFPLTVTSAQKNPTAFYLCASSIPGNSYEQYFGPGTRLTVT.

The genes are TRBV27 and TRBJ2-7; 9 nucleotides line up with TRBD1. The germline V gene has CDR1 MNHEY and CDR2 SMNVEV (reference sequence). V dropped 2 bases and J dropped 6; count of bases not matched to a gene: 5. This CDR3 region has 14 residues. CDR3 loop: CASSLEQGAFEQYF. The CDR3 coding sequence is TGTGCCAGCAGTTTAGAACAGGGGGCGTTCGAGCAGTACTTC.

The DNA of the CDR3 is TGTGCCAGCAGCGGGAATCGGTTCTATGGCTACACCTTC. Its translation: CASSGNRFYGYTF. The chain uses TRBV27 and TRBJ1-2; the D is unclear. Trimming removed 6 bases at V and 4 bases at J, with 12 bases between. Germline V lookup: CDR1 MNHEY, CDR2 SMNVEV (reference sequence). The CDR3 runs 13 residues.

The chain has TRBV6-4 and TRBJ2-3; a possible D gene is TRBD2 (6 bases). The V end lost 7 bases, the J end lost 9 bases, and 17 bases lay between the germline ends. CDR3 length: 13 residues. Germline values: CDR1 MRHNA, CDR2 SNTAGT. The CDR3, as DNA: TGTGCCAGCAAGGATGAAGGGGCGGGAACGCAGTATTTT. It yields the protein CASKDEGAGTQYF.

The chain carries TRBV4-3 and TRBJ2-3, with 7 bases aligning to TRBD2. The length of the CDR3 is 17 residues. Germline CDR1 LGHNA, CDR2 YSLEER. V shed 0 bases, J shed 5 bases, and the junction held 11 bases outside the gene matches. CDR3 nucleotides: TGCGCCAGCAGCCAAGATAGTGGCGGGAGCTTTAGAGATACGCAGTATTTT. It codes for CASSQDSGGSFRDTQYF.

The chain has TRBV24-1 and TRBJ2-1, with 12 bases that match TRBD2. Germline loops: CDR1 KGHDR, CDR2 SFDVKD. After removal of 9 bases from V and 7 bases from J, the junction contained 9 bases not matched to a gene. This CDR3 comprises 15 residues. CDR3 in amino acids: CATGLTSGRGNEQFF. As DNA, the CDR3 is TGTGCCACCGGATTGACTAGCGGGAGAGGGAATGAGCAGTTCTTC.

The CDR3 sequence is CASSLRTSGGTDTQYF. DNA for the CDR3: TGTGCCAGCAGCCTAAGGACTAGCGGGGGCACAGATACGCAGTATTTT. The chain employs TRBV3-1 (or the pseudogene TRBV3-2) and TRBJ2-3; TRBD2 matches 12 bases. The V gene end was trimmed by 4 bases and the J gene end by 1 base; junction bases not matched to a gene: 3. The germline V gene has CDR1 LGHDT and CDR2 YNNKEL (reference sequence). CDR3 size: 16 residues.

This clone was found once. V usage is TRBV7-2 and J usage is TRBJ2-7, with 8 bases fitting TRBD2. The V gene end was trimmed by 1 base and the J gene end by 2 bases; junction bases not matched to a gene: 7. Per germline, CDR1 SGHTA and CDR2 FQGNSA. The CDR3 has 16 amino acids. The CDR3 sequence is CASSLESAGGPYEQYF. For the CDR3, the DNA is TGTGCCAGCAGCTTAGAAAGTGCGGGAGGTCCCTACGAGCAGTACTTC.

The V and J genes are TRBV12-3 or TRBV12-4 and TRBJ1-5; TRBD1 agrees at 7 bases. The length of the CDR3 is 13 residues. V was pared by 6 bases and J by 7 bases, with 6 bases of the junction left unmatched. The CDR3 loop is CASRAGGSQPQHF. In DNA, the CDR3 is TGTGCCAGCAGGGCAGGGGGATCACAGCCCCAGCATTTT.

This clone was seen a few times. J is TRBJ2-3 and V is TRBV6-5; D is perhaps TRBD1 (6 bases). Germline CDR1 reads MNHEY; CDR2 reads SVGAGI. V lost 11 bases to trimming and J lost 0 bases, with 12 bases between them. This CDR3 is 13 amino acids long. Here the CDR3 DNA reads TGTGCCGCTTGGACAGCTAGCACAGATACGCAGTATTTT. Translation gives CAAWTASTDTQYF.

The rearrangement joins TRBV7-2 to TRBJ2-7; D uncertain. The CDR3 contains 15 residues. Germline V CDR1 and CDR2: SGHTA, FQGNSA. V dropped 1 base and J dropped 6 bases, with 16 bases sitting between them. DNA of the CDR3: TGTGCCAGCAGCTTAGACCTAGACGTCTTGGGCGAGCAGTACTTC. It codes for CASSLDLDVLGEQYF.

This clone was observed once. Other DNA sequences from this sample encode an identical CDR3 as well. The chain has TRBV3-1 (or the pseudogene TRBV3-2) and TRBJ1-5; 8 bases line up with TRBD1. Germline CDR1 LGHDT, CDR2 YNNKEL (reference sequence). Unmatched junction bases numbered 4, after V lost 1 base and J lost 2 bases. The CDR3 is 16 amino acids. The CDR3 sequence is CASSQGDRGGNQPQHF. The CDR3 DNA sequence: TGTGCCAGCAGCCAAGGTGACAGGGGTGGCAATCAGCCCCAGCATTTT.

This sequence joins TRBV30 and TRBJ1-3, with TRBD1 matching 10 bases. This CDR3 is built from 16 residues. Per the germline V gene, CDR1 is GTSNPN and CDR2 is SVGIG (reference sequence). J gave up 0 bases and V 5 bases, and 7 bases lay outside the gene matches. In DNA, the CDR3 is TGTGCCTGGGATATCGGGACAGGGGCCTCTGGAAACACCATATATTTT. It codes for CAWDIGTGASGNTIYF.

The CDR3 nucleotides are TGTGCCAGCAGTTCCGTGGGACTAGCGGGAGGGGCAGAGACCCAGTACTTC. Translating gives CASSSVGLAGGAETQYF. The chain combines TRBV6-2 or TRBV6-3 with TRBJ2-5; TRBD2 aligns across 16 bases. After removal of 4 bases from V and 4 bases from J, the junction contained 6 bases not matched to a gene. This CDR3 region has 17 residues. The V gene's germline CDR1 is MNHEY and CDR2 SVGEGT.

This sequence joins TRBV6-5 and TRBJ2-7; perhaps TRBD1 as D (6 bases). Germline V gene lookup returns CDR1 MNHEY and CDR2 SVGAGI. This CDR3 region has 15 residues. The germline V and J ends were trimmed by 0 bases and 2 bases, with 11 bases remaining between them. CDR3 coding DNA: TGTGCCAGCAGTTACTCGGGCAGGGGCGCCTACGAGCAGTACTTC. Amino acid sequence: CASSYSGRGAYEQYF.